These 8 T cell receptor beta chains were all obtained from the same sample, sequenced in a study of CD8 T cell repertoires and HIV-1 epitope variants. Antigens of these TCRs are unknown. Using immunoSEQ multiplex PCR, the repertoire was profiled, and TCRdb retains in-frame clones only, with some absent. The top ten clones hold 35% to 55% of a sample with 5,000 to 6,000 clones, over 60% of them seen once. The sample consisted of cultured CD8+ T cells derived from PBMCs. Every receptor here comes from a male donor with HIV.

This clone was observed a handful of times. The rearrangement joins TRBV7-9 to TRBJ2-2; 7 nucleotides match TRBD1. Per germline, CDR1 SEHNR and CDR2 FQNEAQ (reference sequence). The junction had 8 bases not matched to a gene; V was cut back by 0 bases and J by 4 bases. CDR3 size: 17 residues. CDR3 loop: CASSLAHTGQFTGELFF. Here the CDR3 DNA reads TGTGCCAGCAGCTTAGCGCATACGGGACAGTTCACCGGGGAGCTGTTTTTT.

V gene TRBV5-4 combines with J gene TRBJ2-1, with D uncertain. The CDR3 totals 12 residues. Germline V lookup: CDR1 SGHNT, CDR2 YYREEE (reference sequence). The germline V and J ends were trimmed by 4 bases and 7 bases, with 9 bases remaining between them. The CDR3 sequence: CASSHARNEQFF. Here the CDR3 DNA reads TGTGCCAGCAGCCACGCAAGGAATGAGCAGTTCTTC.

CDR3 residues: CASSSGRSSTDTQYF. CDR3 nucleotides: TGCGCCAGCAGCTCGGGGAGATCTAGCACAGATACGCAGTATTTT. The rearrangement links TRBV5-1 to TRBJ2-3; weak D call: TRBD2 (5 bases). CDR3 length: 15 residues. V lost 3 bases and J lost 0, with 11 bases in between. Germline V lookup: CDR1 SGHRS, CDR2 YFSETQ.

A word on this clone: The junction differs from germline at one of its ends, possibly a read error. V gene TRBV6-6 combines with J gene TRBJ1-1; a possible D gene is TRBD1 (5 bases). This CDR3 contains 13 residues. Germline CDR1 reads MNHNY; CDR2 reads SVGAGI (reference sequence). CDR3 in amino acids: CASTYGGGTEAFF. Here the CDR3 DNA reads TGTGCCAGCACTTACGGGGGAGGGACTGAAGCTTTCTTT.

J is TRBJ2-5 and V is TRBV5-4, with no clear D. The germline V gene has CDR1 SGHNT and CDR2 YYREEE (reference sequence). The CDR3 has 14 residues. Trimming removed 2 bases at V and 2 bases at J, with 10 bases between. CDR3 sequence reads: CASSFLTPQETQYF. DNA of the CDR3: TGTGCCAGCAGCTTCCTAACACCTCAAGAGACCCAGTACTTC. The full variable domain, in which reference TRBV5-4 and TRBJ2-5 provide the parts outside the CDR3, is ETGVTQSPTHLIKTRGQQVTLRCSSQSGHNTVSWYQQALGQGPQFIFQYYREEENGRGNFPPRFSGLQFPNYSSELNVNALELDDSALYLCASSFLTPQETQYFGPGTRLLVL.

The chain links TRBV6-1 to TRBJ2-7, with no clear D. Germline CDR1 and CDR2: MNHNS and SASEGT. V lost 6 bases to trimming and J lost 5 bases, with 11 bases between them. The CDR3 covers 12 residues. The CDR3 region is CASSDGPDEQYF. The CDR3 coding sequence is TGTGCCAGCAGCGACGGCCCTGACGAGCAGTACTTC.

This clone was seen only a few times. The J gene is TRBJ1-2, the V gene TRBV2, with 10 bases identical to TRBD1. With V trimmed by 5 bases and J by 8 bases, 5 bases remained unmatched. The CDR3 consists of 13 residues. Per the germline V gene, CDR1 is SNHLY and CDR2 is FYNNEI. The CDR3 reads CASSSGTGEGYTF. The DNA of the CDR3 is TGTGCCAGCAGTTCCGGGACAGGGGAAGGCTACACCTTC.

This chain links TRBV28 with TRBJ1-1; 11 bases line up with TRBD1. CDR3 length equals 16 residues. In germline, CDR1 is MDHEN, CDR2 SYDVKM. J was trimmed by 3 bases and V by 5 bases; bases with no gene match: 8. DNA for the CDR3: TGTGCCAGCAGTCCCTGGACAGGGGGCGCGGACACTGAAGCTTTCTTT. This sequence encodes CASSPWTGGADTEAFF. Supplemented by reference TRBV28 and TRBJ1-1, the full variable domain reads DVKVTQSSRYLVKRTGEKVFLECVQDMDHENMFWYRQDPGLGLRLIYFSYDVKMKEKGDIPEGYSVSREKKERFSLILESASTNQTSMYLCASSPWTGGADTEAFFGQGTRLTVV.